A single sample is the source of the 28 T cell receptor beta chains below, sequenced in a study of OX40 agonist ivuxolimab in advanced cancers. TCRdb's copy holds only in-frame clones and misses some; the assay was immunoSEQ multiplex PCR. The repertoire holds 60,000 or so clones, with approximately 84% as singletons. This specimen consisted of CD4+ or CD8+ T cells sorted from blood, obtained in a trial of the OX40 agonist ivuxolimab. These receptors were collected from an adult with an advanced solid tumor such as melanoma, head and neck, liver or kidney cancer.

The rearrangement uses TRBV5-6 and TRBJ2-1, with D perhaps matching TRBD1 (5 bases). Trimming left V 4 bases short and J 2 bases short, with 16 bases between. This CDR3 has 16 residues. Germline values: CDR1 SGHDT, CDR2 YYEEEE. CDR3 DNA: TGTGCCAGCAGCGTCGCAGGGTCGTGGGCCTACAATGAGCAGTTCTTC. Residues: CASSVAGSWAYNEQFF.

The CDR3 region is CSATGNYGYTF. CDR3 nucleotide sequence: TGCAGCGCGACAGGGAACTATGGCTACACCTTC. The chain combines TRBV29-1 with TRBJ1-2; 7 bases fit TRBD1. V lost 7 bases to trimming and J lost 2 bases; unmatched junction nucleotides: 1. Germline V CDR1 and CDR2: SQVTM, ANQGSEA. CDR3 length: 11 amino acids.

This chain connects TRBV18 to TRBJ1-1, with 9 bases lining up with TRBD1. CDR1 and CDR2 (germline): KGHSH, LQKENI. V lost 3 bases and J lost 5; bases outside the gene matches: 4. The CDR3 length is 14 residues. This chain's CDR3 is CASSPGTGWTEAFF. The CDR3 DNA follows: TGTGCCAGCTCACCCGGGACAGGGTGGACTGAAGCTTTCTTT.

The DNA of the CDR3 is TGTGCCAGCAAAACACCTTCTGGGGCCAACGTCCTGACTTTC. This codes for CASKTPSGANVLTF. V gene TRBV28 combines with J gene TRBJ2-6; D remains unclear. This CDR3 comprises 14 residues. The germline gives CDR1 MDHEN, CDR2 SYDVKM. Trimming removed 7 bases from V and 1 base from J, with 8 bases in between.

The J gene is TRBJ1-6, the V gene TRBV5-1; 7 positions agree with TRBD1. Germline V gene sequence: CDR1 SGHRS, CDR2 YFSETQ. CDR3 length: 14 residues. Unmatched junction bases numbered 3, after V lost 2 bases and J lost 7 bases. The CDR3 reads CASSFTGENSPLHF. For the CDR3, the DNA is TGCGCCAGCAGCTTCACAGGGGAAAATTCACCCCTCCACTTT.

This clone has a handful of counts. This chain links TRBV5-4 with TRBJ1-1; TRBD1 agrees at 10 bases. This CDR3 comprises 14 residues. V was clipped by 6 bases and J by 4 bases; unmatched bases: 6. Germline-derived CDR1 and CDR2 are SGHNT and YYREEE (reference sequence). The CDR3 sequence is CASTVGQGVTEAFF. The CDR3 DNA is TGTGCCAGCACCGTAGGACAGGGGGTCACTGAAGCTTTCTTT.

The rearrangement uses TRBV7-6 and TRBJ2-7; 10 positions agree with TRBD1. CDR3 length equals 20 residues. Germline V CDR1 and CDR2: SGHVS, FNYEAQ. V gave up 0 bases and J gave up 3 bases; unmatched junction bases: 17. The CDR3 is CASSLARRDRGRSGNYEQYF. CDR3 nucleotide sequence: TGTGCCAGCAGCTTAGCGCGTCGGGACAGGGGTCGTAGTGGAAACTACGAGCAGTACTTC.

The chain employs TRBV11-3 and TRBJ2-5, with TRBD1 matching 9 bases. V trimming: 1 base; J trimming: 5 bases; junction bases outside the gene matches: 5. This CDR3 is built from 15 residues. Looked up from germline, CDR1 is SGHNT and CDR2 is YENEEA. The CDR3 region is CASSLGTGDEETQYF. In DNA, the CDR3 is TGTGCCAGCAGCTTAGGGACAGGGGACGAGGAGACCCAGTACTTC.

V usage is TRBV23-1 and J usage is TRBJ1-4; no firm D call. TRBV23-1 carries the ORF label, with uncertain function. V lost 4 bases and J lost 0, with 18 bases in between. This CDR3 has 18 amino acids. The CDR3 is CASSPSQNIHATNEKLFF. Here the CDR3 DNA reads TGCGCCAGCAGTCCCTCACAGAATATCCACGCAACTAATGAAAAACTGTTTTTT.

J is TRBJ1-2 and V is TRBV6-1; D may be TRBD1 (6 bases). Germline V gives CDR1 MNHNS, CDR2 SASEGT. The CDR3 totals 12 residues. The V gene lost 2 bases and the J gene lost 8 bases, with 9 bases spanning the gap. CDR3 sequence (DNA): TGTGCCAGCAGTGAAAGGGGGGACGGCTACACCTTC. It encodes CASSERGDGYTF.

The gene calls are TRBV28 and TRBJ2-7; D may be TRBD1 (6 bases). Germline-derived CDR1 and CDR2 are MDHEN and SYDVKM. The CDR3 consists of 14 residues. Trimming took off 6 bases at V and 1 base at J, with 13 bases between the two ends. This CDR3 is CASRPNRVSYEQYF. Written as DNA, the CDR3 is TGTGCCAGCAGGCCAAACAGGGTTTCCTACGAGCAGTACTTC.

The rearrangement links TRBV2 to TRBJ1-2; 10 bases are a match to TRBD1. V shed 6 bases, J shed 7 bases, and the junction held 8 bases outside the gene matches. The CDR3 spans 14 residues. Looked up from germline, CDR1 is SNHLY and CDR2 is FYNNEI. The CDR3 spells CASRMDRGDPGYTF. The CDR3 DNA reads as TGTGCCAGCAGGATGGACAGGGGGGACCCTGGCTACACCTTC.

The V and J genes are TRBV28 and TRBJ2-2; TRBD1 matches 7 bases. The CDR3 consists of 13 residues. CDR1 and CDR2 from the germline V gene are MDHEN and SYDVKM. The J segment lost 6 bases and the V segment lost 7 bases, leaving 5 bases of the junction unmatched. CDR3 DNA sequence: TGTGCCAGCATCAAGGGGGCGTCCGGGGAGCTGTTTTTT. The encoded protein is CASIKGASGELFF.

V and J are TRBV9 and TRBJ1-4; 10 positions agree with TRBD1. V was clipped by 2 bases and J by 4 bases; unmatched bases: 2. Germline assignment: CDR1 SGDLS and CDR2 YYNGEE. CDR3 length: 15 residues. The CDR3 reads CASSVGTGVNEKLFF. DNA for the CDR3: TGTGCCAGCAGCGTGGGGACAGGGGTTAATGAAAAACTGTTTTTT.

This clone came up once. The V and J genes are TRBV5-1 and TRBJ2-3; the D gene could be TRBD1 or TRBD2 (6 bases each). Trimming removed 5 bases from V and 1 base from J, with 14 bases in between. The V gene's germline CDR1 is SGHRS and CDR2 YFSETQ. This CDR3 region has 15 residues. In DNA, the CDR3 is TGCGCCAGCAGTTTCGGGGGCCCCCGCACAGATACGCAGTATTTT. Translating it yields CASSFGGPRTDTQYF. Drawing the rest from reference TRBV5-1 and TRBJ2-3, the complete variable domain is KAGVTQTPRYLIKTRGQQVTLSCSPISGHRSVSWYQQTPGQGLQFLFEYFSETQRNKGNFPGRFSGRQFSNSRSEMNVSTLELGDSALYLCASSFGGPRTDTQYFGPGTRLTVL.

This clone is judged medium-sized. The rearrangement uses TRBV7-6 and TRBJ1-5; TRBD1 aligns across 7 bases. Germline loops: CDR1 SGHVS, CDR2 FNYEAQ. V shed 5 bases and J 7 bases; nucleotides not matched to a gene: 14. The length of the CDR3 is 16 residues. The CDR3 DNA sequence: TGTGCCAGCAGCCCTCAAGGGGGCAACCATGGGCAGCCCCAGCATTTT. This codes for CASSPQGGNHGQPQHF.

The chain is built from TRBV19 and TRBJ1-5; D remains ambiguous. Per the germline V gene, CDR1 is LNHDA and CDR2 is SQIVND (reference sequence). CDR3 size: 14 residues. The germline V and J ends were trimmed by 8 bases and 0 bases, with 11 bases remaining between them. The CDR3 nucleotides read TGTGCCAGTGGGATACGGTATAGCAATCAGCCCCAGCATTTT. Protein: CASGIRYSNQPQHF. Looking up the rest from reference TRBV19 and TRBJ1-5 gives the full variable domain: DGGITQSPKYLFRKEGQNVTLSCEQNLNHDAMYWYRQDPGQGLRLIYYSQIVNDFQKGDIAEGYSVSREKKESFPLTVTSAQKNPTAFYLCASGIRYSNQPQHFGDGTRLSIL.

This clone was found once. The chain carries TRBV28 and TRBJ1-2; D call uncertain. Trimming removed 5 bases at V and 9 bases at J, with 13 bases between. CDR1 is MDHEN and CDR2 is SYDVKM in the germline V gene. This CDR3 is 12 amino acids long. In DNA, the CDR3 is TGTGCCAGCAGTGCAGGACCTATTAGCTACACCTTC. Protein product: CASSAGPISYTF.

This clone has only one observation. The chain combines TRBV7-3 with TRBJ2-3; 8 nucleotides line up with TRBD2. The CDR3 has 14 amino acids. Germline CDR1 is SGHTA and CDR2 is FQGTGA. Losses at the gene ends were 3 bases for V and 4 bases for J; bases not matched to a gene: 3. This CDR3 reads CASSLGAGADTQYF. As DNA, the CDR3 is TGTGCCAGCAGCTTGGGAGCGGGAGCAGATACGCAGTATTTT.

The genes are TRBV6-4 and TRBJ1-5, with unresolved D. Germline V gives CDR1 MRHNA, CDR2 SNTAGT. Between the trimmed V and J ends, which lost 6 bases and 0 bases, there was a span of 12 bases. The CDR3 is 15 amino acids. This CDR3 reads CASSEDGYSNQPQHF. In DNA, the CDR3 is TGTGCCAGCAGCGAGGACGGCTATAGCAATCAGCCCCAGCATTTT.

The rearrangement joins TRBV5-1 to TRBJ2-1, with TRBD2 matching over 10 bases. CDR3 length: 16 residues. Trimming removed 4 bases from V and 7 bases from J; junction bases left unmatched: 11. CDR1 and CDR2 (germline): SGHRS, YFSETQ. The CDR3 coding sequence is TGCGCCAGCAGCACCGGGACTAGCGCCGTCGGGAATGAGCAGTTCTTC. It specifies CASSTGTSAVGNEQFF.

This chain uses TRBV27 with TRBJ2-3; D unresolved. V shed 3 bases and J shed 1 base, with 5 bases lying between them. The CDR3 is 13 amino acids. Per the germline V gene, CDR1 is MNHEY and CDR2 is SMNVEV (reference sequence). CDR3 DNA: TGTGCCAGCAGTTTTACAGGCACAGATACGCAGTATTTT. Translating gives CASSFTGTDTQYF.

This chain links TRBV20-1 with TRBJ1-2; D unclear. Looked up from germline, CDR1 is DFQATT and CDR2 is SNEGSKA (reference sequence). Trimming shortened V by 3 bases and J by 3 bases, and 5 bases separated the two germline ends. CDR3 length: 11 amino acids. For the CDR3, the DNA is TGCAGTGCTAGTGGATACTATGGCTACACCTTC. Translating gives CSASGYYGYTF.

The table lists this clone with a count of one. The genes are TRBV7-3 and TRBJ1-1, with 7 bases fitting TRBD1. Looked up from germline, CDR1 is SGHTA and CDR2 is FQGTGA. This CDR3 contains 14 residues. Trimming at V came to 3 bases and at J to 2 bases, leaving 3 bases not matched to a gene. The CDR3 nucleotides are TGTGCCAGCAGCTTGGGACAGACAAACACTGAAGCTTTCTTT. Translation: CASSLGQTNTEAFF.

The rearrangement uses TRBV2 and TRBJ1-1, with a possible D match to TRBD1 (6 bases). The germline gives CDR1 SNHLY, CDR2 FYNNEI. The V gene lost 7 bases and the J gene lost 1 base, with 13 bases spanning the gap. The CDR3 has 14 residues. Here the CDR3 reads CASTFGQTNTEAFF. Written as DNA, the CDR3 is TGTGCCAGCACCTTCGGACAGACGAACACTGAAGCTTTCTTT.

The chain links TRBV6-1 to TRBJ1-2; D gene unclear. Germline CDR1 reads MNHNS; CDR2 reads SASEGT. The CDR3 runs to 15 residues. The V end was cut by 0 bases, the J end by 8 bases, with 16 bases between. The CDR3 reads CASSEAWLSFGGYTF. The CDR3 DNA reads TGTGCCAGCAGTGAAGCGTGGTTGTCTTTTGGGGGCTACACCTTC.

The rearrangement uses TRBV5-1 and TRBJ2-5, with D perhaps matching TRBD1 (6 bases). Trimming cost V 4 bases and J 2 bases, with 9 bases left between them. Per the germline V gene, CDR1 is SGHRS and CDR2 is YFSETQ. The CDR3 is made up of 13 amino acids. CDR3: CASSRQEQETQYF. DNA of the CDR3: TGCGCCAGCAGCCGACAGGAGCAAGAGACCCAGTACTTC.

CDR3 DNA sequence: TGTGCCAGTAGTCCCCAGGGCCTTACAGCTAATGAAAAACTGTTTTTT. It codes for CASSPQGLTANEKLFF. The chain has TRBV19 and TRBJ1-4, with D possibly matching TRBD1 (5 bases). The germline V and J ends were trimmed by 5 bases and 3 bases, with 16 bases remaining between them. Germline assignment: CDR1 LNHDA and CDR2 SQIVND (reference sequence). This CDR3 region has 16 residues. Based on the CDR3 plus reference TRBV19 and TRBJ1-4, the full variable domain is DGGITQSPKYLFRKEGQNVTLSCEQNLNHDAMYWYRQDPGQGLRLIYYSQIVNDFQKGDIAEGYSVSREKKESFPLTVTSAQKNPTAFYLCASSPQGLTANEKLFFGSGTQLSVL.